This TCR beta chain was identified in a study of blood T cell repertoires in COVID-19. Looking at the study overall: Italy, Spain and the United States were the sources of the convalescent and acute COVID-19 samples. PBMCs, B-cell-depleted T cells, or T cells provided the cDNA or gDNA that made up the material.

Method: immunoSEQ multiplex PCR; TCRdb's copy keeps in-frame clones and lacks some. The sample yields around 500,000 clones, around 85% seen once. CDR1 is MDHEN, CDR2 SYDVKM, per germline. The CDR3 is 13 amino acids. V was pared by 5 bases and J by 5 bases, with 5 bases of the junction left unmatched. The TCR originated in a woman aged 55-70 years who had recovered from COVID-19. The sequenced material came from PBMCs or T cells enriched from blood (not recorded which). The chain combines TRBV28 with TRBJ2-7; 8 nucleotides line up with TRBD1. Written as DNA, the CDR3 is TGTGCCAGCAGTCCCGGACAGGGCAACGAGCAGTACGTC. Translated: CASSPGQGNEQYV.